The 20 T cell receptor beta chains given below trace back to one sample, sequenced in a study of T cell repertoires in cytomegalovirus infection (dated by TCRdb to about 2019). Sequencing used an Illumina HiSeq 1500. The raw public data were reprocessed by TCRdb itself: fastp quality trimming at Q25, MiXCR clonotype calling, in-frame beta chains only. For every CDR3 protein sequence, its rows merge into one entry that carries the most common genes and DNA. The sample yields roughly 760,000 distinct CDR3 sequences; 35% to 45% were counted once. Of the sample, roughly 2.9% is held by the ten largest clones. Sequencing was done on a sample of PBMCs. These receptors all stem from a human donor in good health (CMV status not recorded). Some clones in this sample may be carry-over from other donors' samples.

A remark on this clonotype: The junction differs from germline at one of its ends, possibly a read error. This chain joins TRBV2 and TRBJ1-5; D is uncertain. This CDR3 has 12 amino acids. The germline V gene has CDR1 SNHLY and CDR2 FYNNEI. The CDR3 DNA follows: TGTGCCCGCAGTGCGGCGAATCAGCCCCCGCATTTT. Amino acid sequence: CARSAANQPPHF. The full variable domain, completed using reference TRBV2 and TRBJ1-5, is EPEVTQTPSHQVTQMGQEVILRCVPISNHLYFYWYRQILGQKVEFLVSFYNNEISEKSEIFDDQFSVERPDGSNFTLKIRSTKLEDSAMYFCARSAANQPPHFGDGTRLSIL.

J is TRBJ2-1 and V is TRBV6-5; D is unresolved. The CDR3 length is 18 residues. V lost 3 bases, J lost 0 bases, and 18 bases lay in between. Germline V lookup: CDR1 MNHEY, CDR2 SVGAGI. CDR3 residues: CASSYPPWRGASYNEQFF. CDR3 DNA sequence: TGTGCCAGCAGTTATCCCCCTTGGCGTGGAGCCTCCTACAATGAGCAGTTCTTC.

This chain connects TRBV4-1 to TRBJ1-6, with 9 bases matching TRBD1. Per germline, CDR1 MGHRA and CDR2 YSYEKL. The CDR3 has 17 residues. Trimming at V came to 3 bases and at J to 0 bases, leaving 3 bases not matched to a gene. This CDR3 is CASSQGQGFSYNSPLHF. The CDR3 DNA is TGCGCCAGCAGCCAGGGACAGGGTTTCTCCTATAATTCACCCCTCCACTTT.

Of note for this clonotype: The final CDR3 position lacks the conserved phenylalanine or tryptophan, pointing to a likely read error. The J gene is TRBJ2-4, the V gene TRBV7-3; D gene ambiguous. Germline V gives CDR1 SGHTA, CDR2 FQGTGA. The CDR3 extends over 13 amino acids. The CDR3 bases are TGTGTCAGCAGCTTAATGCCAAAAAACATTCAGTACTTA. Its protein is CVSSLMPKNIQYL.

V gene TRBV12-3 or TRBV12-4 combines with J gene TRBJ1-2; 7 bases line up with TRBD1. The V segment lost 3 bases and the J segment 8 bases; nucleotides outside the gene matches: 24. This CDR3 region has 19 residues. The CDR3: CASSFPSPTRGGGLGGYTF. The CDR3 coding sequence is TGTGCCAGCAGTTTCCCTTCGCCTACCAGGGGGGGGGGACTGGGGGGCTACACCTTC.

As concerns this clonotype: An end of the junction does not agree with germline; a read error may underlie this. V is TRBV4-3 and J is TRBJ1-2; D gene ambiguous. Germline V gene sequence: CDR1 LGHNA, CDR2 YSLEER. The CDR3 has 15 amino acids. The CDR3 coding sequence is TGCTCCAGCAGCCTGGAATCCGGGAAAAACTATGGCTACACCTTC. Residues: CSSSLESGKNYGYTF.

This clonotype came up a few times. This chain joins TRBV27 and TRBJ1-6; no clear D gene. Germline values: CDR1 MNHEY, CDR2 SMNVEV (reference sequence). The CDR3 totals 12 residues. Between the trimmed V and J ends, which lost 2 bases and 14 bases, there was a span of 10 bases. The CDR3 DNA reads TGTGCCAGCAGTTTACTGGGGAGGGCCCTCCACTTT. Protein: CASSLLGRALHF.

On this clonotype itself: One junction end does not reproduce the germline sequence, and a read error may be involved. The chain carries TRBV28 and TRBJ1-3; TRBD1 is a possible D gene (5 bases). The germline V gene encodes CDR1 MDHEN and CDR2 SYDVKM. The CDR3 is 15 residues long. The CDR3 sequence: CASAAGILGVNTIYW. The CDR3 nucleotides are TGTGCCAGCGCTGCAGGGATATTAGGTGTAAACACCATATATTGG.

This clonotype was seen just once. The V call is TRBV18, the J call TRBJ1-1; 8 bases are a match to TRBD1. Germline CDR1 and CDR2: KGHSH and LQKENI. J gave up 2 bases and V 3 bases, and 11 bases lay outside the gene matches. This CDR3 is 17 amino acids long. CDR3 protein: CASSPTAGGELNTEAFF. The CDR3 DNA follows: TGTGCCAGCTCACCCACGGCAGGGGGCGAGTTAAACACTGAAGCTTTCTTT. Full variable domain (outside the CDR3, taken from reference TRBV18 and TRBJ1-1): NAGVMQNPRHLVRRRGQEARLRCSPMKGHSHVYWYRQLPEEGLKFMVYLQKENIIDESGMPKERFSAEFPKEGPSILRIQQVVRGDSAAYFCASSPTAGGELNTEAFFGQGTRLTVV.

The chain employs TRBV29-1 and TRBJ2-5; the match to TRBD1 covers 7 bases. This CDR3 contains 14 residues. Looked up from germline, CDR1 is SQVTM and CDR2 is ANQGSEA. Losses at the gene ends were 6 bases for V and 2 bases for J; bases not matched to a gene: 9. CDR3 region: CSVPSGQRQETQYF. In DNA, the CDR3 is TGCAGCGTCCCGTCGGGACAGCGTCAAGAGACCCAGTACTTC.

There are a few counts of this clonotype. The J gene is TRBJ2-5, the V gene TRBV7-8, with 8 bases aligning to TRBD2. From germline, CDR1 is SGHVS and CDR2 FQNEAQ. The CDR3 has 14 residues. Trimming cost V 4 bases and J 3 bases; bases outside gene matches: 4. The CDR3 spells CASSSLAGKETQYF. CDR3 DNA: TGTGCCAGCAGCTCTCTAGCGGGTAAAGAGACCCAGTACTTC.

The chain recombines TRBV6-8 with TRBJ1-1, with TRBD1 as a possible D gene (5 bases). The CDR3 has 15 residues. Trimming took 5 bases from V and 8 from J, leaving 21 bases between them. Germline V gene sequence: CDR1 MNHGY, CDR2 SAAAGT. CDR3 in amino acids: CASSQFQGHTREAFF. The DNA for the CDR3 is TGTGCCAGCAGTCAATTTCAGGGTCATACCAGAGAAGCTTTCTTT.

The chain joins TRBV28 to TRBJ2-1, with a possible D match to TRBD2 (5 bases). From germline, CDR1 is MDHEN and CDR2 SYDVKM. Deletions cut 2 bases from V and 6 bases from J, with 20 bases between. The CDR3 has 17 amino acids. CDR3 sequence reads: CASSLPRTGLAPNEQFF. The CDR3, as DNA: TGTGCCAGCAGTTTACCCCGGACGGGCCTAGCCCCCAATGAGCAGTTCTTC.

This sequence joins TRBV15 and TRBJ2-3; 8 bases fit TRBD2. Germline lookup yields CDR1 LNHNV and CDR2 YYDKDF (reference sequence). The CDR3 consists of 16 residues. The V gene end was trimmed by 3 bases and the J gene end by 5 bases; junction bases not matched to a gene: 10. CDR3 DNA sequence: TGTGCCACCAGCAGCGAATTAGCGGGGTTGGAAGATACGCAGTATTTT. This codes for CATSSELAGLEDTQYF.

The rearrangement joins TRBV12-3 or TRBV12-4 to TRBJ2-1; D is unresolved. This CDR3 spans 14 amino acids. Trimming cost V 6 bases and J 0 bases, with 9 bases left between them. DNA of the CDR3: TGTGCCAGCAGCGTACAGAGCTCCTACAATGAGCAGTTCTTC. Protein sequence: CASSVQSSYNEQFF.

This clonotype was seen only a few times. The J gene is TRBJ2-7, the V gene TRBV7-6; perhaps D is TRBD1 or TRBD2 (5 bases each). Germline loops: CDR1 SGHVS, CDR2 FNYEAQ. Deletions cut 1 base from V and 5 bases from J, with 18 bases between. This CDR3 has 16 amino acids. CDR3 DNA sequence: TGTGCCAGCAGCTTAGGAGGCAGAGGGACCCCCCACGAGCAGTACTTC. This gives the protein CASSLGGRGTPHEQYF. Looking up the rest from reference TRBV7-6 and TRBJ2-7 gives the full variable domain: GAGVSQSPRYKVTKRGQDVALRCDPISGHVSLYWYRQALGQGPEFLTYFNYEAQQDKSGLPNDRFSAERPEGSISTLTIQRTEQRDSAMYRCASSLGGRGTPHEQYFGPGTRLTVT.

The rearrangement links TRBV5-1 to TRBJ2-7; D is undetermined. The CDR3 runs to 16 residues. Between the trimmed V and J ends, which lost 0 bases and 1 base, there was a span of 14 bases. Looked up from germline, CDR1 is SGHRS and CDR2 is YFSETQ. Here the CDR3 reads CASSLDVTFSSYEQYF. DNA for the CDR3: TGCGCCAGCAGCTTGGATGTCACATTTTCTTCCTACGAGCAGTACTTC.

The J gene is TRBJ2-3, the V gene TRBV20-1, with 8 bases fitting TRBD1. Germline values: CDR1 DFQATT, CDR2 SNEGSKA (reference sequence). The CDR3 contains 13 residues. Losses at the gene ends were 6 bases for V and 6 bases for J; bases not matched to a gene: 8. The CDR3 reads CSAVYQGADTQYF. The CDR3 region has the DNA TGCAGTGCGGTATACCAGGGGGCTGATACGCAGTATTTT.

This clonotype occurred many times. The V call is TRBV18, the J call TRBJ2-7; D is perhaps TRBD1 (6 bases). This CDR3 spans 15 amino acids. V lost 0 bases and J lost 5, with 14 bases in between. Looked up from germline, CDR1 is KGHSH and CDR2 is LQKENI. The CDR3 DNA is TGTGCCAGCTCACCACCGATCACAGGGTCCCACGAGCAGTACTTC. Its protein product is CASSPPITGSHEQYF.

This clonotype appeared many times. This chain uses TRBV14 with TRBJ2-7; possibly TRBD2 for D (6 bases). CDR1 and CDR2 from the germline V gene are SGHDN and FVKESK. This CDR3 is 14 amino acids long. Trimming took 6 bases from V and 0 from J, leaving 12 bases between them. CDR3 in amino acids: CASRPDGSSYEQYF. The CDR3 DNA is TGTGCCAGCAGACCCGACGGGAGCTCCTACGAGCAGTACTTC. Full variable domain (remainder filled in from reference TRBV14 and TRBJ2-7): EAGVTQFPSHSVIEKGQTVTLRCDPISGHDNLYWYRRVMGKEIKFLLHFVKESKQDESGMPNNRFLAERTGGTYSTLKVQPAELEDSGVYFCASRPDGSSYEQYFGPGTRLTVT.